This paragraph covers one T cell receptor (beta chain) sequence. The data belong to a study of control samples from healthy donors and cancer patients. V was pared by 1 base and J by 2 bases, with 13 bases between. The length of the CDR3 is 15 residues. CDR1 and CDR2 from the germline V gene are SGHNT and YYREEE (reference sequence). Assay used: immunoSEQ multiplex PCR; TCRdb lists only in-frame clones, some missing. The data contain roughly 150,000 clones, roughly 93% of them singletons. Input material: blood. The clonotype was recovered from a man younger than 35 in good health. This chain uses TRBV5-4 with TRBJ2-7; D call uncertain. The chain's CDR3 is CASSLTGEPAYEQYF. In nucleotides, the CDR3 is TGTGCCAGCAGCTTGACCGGAGAGCCAGCCTACGAGCAGTACTTC.